This T cell receptor beta chain originates from a study of T cell responses to AZD1222 COVID-19 vaccine. Remarks on this clone: Its antigen is still unknown.

Clones were sequenced by immunoSEQ multiplex PCR, and TCRdb holds only the in-frame ones, with some missing. The sample lists about 110,000 clones; more than 70% were seen once. This CDR3 comprises 13 residues. J gave up 2 bases and V 6 bases, and 0 bases lay outside the gene matches. Looked up from germline, CDR1 is SGHDN and CDR2 is FVKESK. Findings of the study overall: Nearly half of spike-specific TCRs reportedly target unmutated variant regions. A mostly white British donor set with more females was recruited, and clonal diversity was possibly underestimated. Researchers took repertoire samples only after the peak T cell response had come.

This receptor was taken from an adult in good health. This specimen consisted of peripheral blood, obtained on day 0 of MenACWY control vaccination. The chain joins TRBV14 to TRBJ1-4; 7 bases are shared with TRBD1. CDR3 in DNA: TGTGCCAGCAGGACAGGGACTAATGAAAAACTGTTTTTT. Residues: CASRTGTNEKLFF. Full variable domain (missing parts from reference TRBV14 and TRBJ1-4): EAGVTQFPSHSVIEKGQTVTLRCDPISGHDNLYWYRRVMGKEIKFLLHFVKESKQDESGMPNNRFLAERTGGTYSTLKVQPAELEDSGVYFCASRTGTNEKLFFGSGTQLSVL.